This TCR beta chain was profiled in a study of control samples from healthy donors and cancer patients. Using immunoSEQ multiplex PCR, the repertoire was profiled, and TCRdb retains in-frame clones only, with some absent. The profile covers around 140,000 clones, with under 95% appearing a single time and about 7.1% taken by the ten largest. This clone has a single count. In germline, CDR1 is LNHDA, CDR2 SQIVND (reference sequence). Deletions cut 6 bases from V and 1 base from J, with 10 bases between. This CDR3 is 15 amino acids long. The sequence came from a man younger than 35 in good health. The chain carries TRBV19 and TRBJ2-6, with D perhaps matching TRBD1 (5 bases). The sample comprised blood. The CDR3 DNA is TGTGCCAGTAGCACAGGAATTTCTGGGGCCAACGTCCTGACTTTC. This encodes CASSTGISGANVLTF.